Detailed here is one T cell receptor beta chain. This sample was included in a study of blood T cell repertoires in COVID-19. In the study overall: T cells, B-cell-depleted T cells, or PBMCs provided the cDNA or gDNA that served as material.

Original data processing: It was from reference gene primer amplification that nucleated cell counts were estimated. Produced via immunoSEQ multiplex PCR; TCRdb's table is partial and in-frame only. That table furnishes V, J and clone size, whereas the DNA furnished D and trimming. The sample consists of 350,000 to 450,000 clones, roughly 80% of them appearing once. Participants came from some 26 US areas, aged roughly 18 to 95 years. Recovery meant two consecutive negative NP/OP PCR tests, professional clearance, or resolved symptoms. The sample consisted of PBMCs or T cells enriched from blood (not recorded which). The clonotype comes from a woman aged 45-59 years who had recovered from COVID-19.

CDR3 bases: TGTGCCAGCAGCTTACTGGCAGGGGCCCCTCAGGGGGAGCAGTTCTTC. Protein: CASSLLAGAPQGEQFF. The gene calls are TRBV7-6 and TRBJ2-1, with a weak D call TRBD1 (6 bases). The CDR3 has 16 amino acids. In germline, CDR1 is SGHVS, CDR2 FNYEAQ. V lost 2 bases to trimming and J lost 10 bases, with 21 bases between them.